A single sample gave rise to the 11 T cell receptor beta chains below, sequenced in a study of blood T cell repertoires in COVID-19. The data were produced by immunoSEQ multiplex PCR, yet TCRdb's version contains in-frame clones alone and is incomplete. The sample shows 200,000 to 250,000 clones, roughly 85% of them seen only once. The source material was peripheral blood. Receptors were obtained from a woman aged 18 to 35 who had recovered from COVID-19.

This chain joins TRBV11-2 and TRBJ1-2; 10 bases are a match to TRBD1. V trimming: 5 bases; J trimming: 4 bases; junction bases outside the gene matches: 7. Germline V gene sequence: CDR1 SGHAT, CDR2 FQNNGV. The length of the CDR3 is 15 residues. CDR3: CASSTSGQGFYGYTF. The CDR3, as DNA: TGTGCCAGCAGCACCTCGGGACAGGGGTTCTATGGCTACACCTTC.

The chain combines TRBV30 with TRBJ1-1; no firm D call. CDR1 and CDR2 (germline): GTSNPN, SVGIG (reference sequence). Trimming took off 4 bases at V and 1 base at J, with 13 bases between the two ends. CDR3 size: 14 residues. The CDR3: CAWTPSVWNTEAFF. The DNA of the CDR3 is TGTGCCTGGACCCCCTCCGTCTGGAACACTGAAGCTTTCTTT.

This clone was seen once. The chain uses TRBV7-7 and TRBJ2-1, with D possibly TRBD1 on 6 matching bases. This CDR3 is 17 amino acids long. The V gene's germline CDR1 is SSHAT and CDR2 FNYEAQ (reference sequence). The V gene lost 4 bases and the J gene lost 6 bases, with 22 bases spanning the gap. CDR3 loop: CASSSFPEEIGGNEQFF. Written as DNA, the CDR3 is TGTGCCAGCAGCTCTTTTCCGGAGGAAATAGGGGGCAATGAGCAGTTCTTC.

This clone has just one count. The chain uses TRBV19 and TRBJ1-2, with 7 bases aligning to TRBD1. Trimming at V came to 3 bases and at J to 4 bases, leaving 5 bases not matched to a gene. CDR1 is LNHDA, CDR2 SQIVND, per germline (reference sequence). The CDR3 loop spans 14 amino acids. The CDR3 here is CASSILRDSYGYTF. The CDR3 bases are TGTGCCAGTAGTATCCTTCGGGACAGCTATGGCTACACCTTC.

This clone has a handful of counts. V and J are TRBV9 and TRBJ1-5, with 8 positions matching TRBD1. Looked up from germline, CDR1 is SGDLS and CDR2 is YYNGEE. The CDR3 spans 15 residues. V was clipped by 4 bases and J by 4 bases; unmatched bases: 7. CDR3 sequence: CASSPTTGANQPQHF. CDR3 DNA sequence: TGTGCCAGCAGCCCCACGACAGGGGCTAATCAGCCCCAGCATTTT.

The DNA of the CDR3 is TGTGCCAGTAGTATAAGGGTGACAGGGACAAACATTCAGTACTTC. The encoded protein is CASSIRVTGTNIQYF. The chain is built from TRBV19 and TRBJ2-4, with 7 bases matching TRBD1. Trimming removed 2 bases from V and 6 bases from J; junction bases left unmatched: 7. Germline V gives CDR1 LNHDA, CDR2 SQIVND (reference sequence). The CDR3 is 15 amino acids.

The chain is built from TRBV7-2 and TRBJ2-7; 11 bases match TRBD2. Germline CDR1 and CDR2: SGHTA and FQGNSA. With V trimmed by 5 bases and J by 2 bases, 8 bases remained unmatched. CDR3 size: 16 residues. The CDR3 nucleotides are TGTGCCAGCAGCCCCGGACTAGCGGGTGCCACCTACGAGCAGTACTTC. This sequence encodes CASSPGLAGATYEQYF.

This clone was seen a handful of times. V and J are TRBV29-1 and TRBJ2-7; possible D gene TRBD1, 6 bases. Trimming removed 4 bases from V and 2 bases from J, with 12 bases in between. The length of the CDR3 is 13 residues. Germline V gene lookup returns CDR1 SQVTM and CDR2 ANQGSEA. CDR3 nucleotides: TGCAGCGTTGGATCAACAGGGCCCTACGAGCAGTACTTC. It yields the protein CSVGSTGPYEQYF.

The chain has TRBV7-3 and TRBJ2-5, with D hard to call. V lost 1 base, J lost 4 bases, and 7 bases lay in between. CDR1 SGHTA and CDR2 FQGTGA come from the germline V gene. The CDR3 totals 13 residues. The CDR3 nucleotides read TGTGCCAGCAGCTTAATCCGTCGAGAGACCCAGTACTTC. Translation gives CASSLIRRETQYF.

V and J are TRBV7-2 and TRBJ1-2; TRBD1 is a possible D gene (5 bases). CDR3 size: 14 residues. V lost 2 bases to trimming and J lost 7 bases, with 14 bases between them. Germline V lookup: CDR1 SGHTA, CDR2 FQGNSA. CDR3 sequence: CASSLSRVLPGYTF. The CDR3 nucleotides read TGTGCCAGCAGCTTAAGCAGGGTGCTCCCTGGCTACACCTTC.

The V and J genes are TRBV11-2 and TRBJ2-7, with D possibly TRBD1 on 5 matching bases. The germline gives CDR1 SGHAT, CDR2 FQNNGV. The ends were cut back, 0 bases at V and 2 bases at J, with 8 bases in the middle. CDR3 length equals 14 residues. CDR3 protein: CASSLDARAYEQYF. The CDR3 bases are TGTGCCAGCAGCTTAGATGCCAGGGCCTACGAGCAGTACTTC.